This T cell receptor (beta chain) was found in a study of T cell repertoires in cytomegalovirus infection. About the research overall: Public TCR beta signatures were indicative of both CMV infection and a matching HLA type.

Points on this clonotype: What it recognizes is unknown. A much more abundant neighbour one base away suggests this may be a read error.

TCRdb processed the reads anew with MiXCR; each CDR3 protein has one entry. The table records over 100,000 distinct CDR3 sequences, approximately 16% of them present only once. General study points: CMV carriers having the relevant HLA were flagged by cumulative public TCR beta family frequency. Across the ex vivo response, the dominant clonotypes were HLA-C-restricted CMV-specific TCR beta clonotypes.

The length of the CDR3 is 15 residues. Germline V gene data show CDR1 as SGHVT and CDR2 as SQSDAQ. The TCR was taken from a human donor in good health (CMV status not recorded). Some clones in this sample may be carry-over from other donors' samples. The material sequenced was PBMCs. The V and J genes are TRBV7-4 and TRBJ2-3; 10 positions match TRBD2. The CDR3 here is CASSFTSGETDTQNF. In DNA form, the CDR3 reads TGTGCCAGCAGCTTTACTAGCGGGGAAACAGATACGCAGAATTTT.